This TCR beta chain originates from a study of regulatory T cells in long-lasting Graves disease. Study-wide results and caveats: The study examined only peripheral blood, not thyroid tissue.

This clonotype was picked up a small number of times. The antigen is not known. Time point of the sample: newly diagnosed GD, antithyroid drugs for less than 3 months. Preparation of the TCR library used RNA extracted from PBMCs. Clinicians diagnosed Graves' disease using American Thyroid Association guidelines. This CDR3 has 18 amino acids. Germline V gene lookup returns CDR1 SGHRS and CDR2 YFSETQ. V was pared by 1 base and J by 5 bases, with 14 bases of the junction left unmatched. Arm-PCR with iRepertoire HTBI primers amplified the CDR3 regions for these TCR beta libraries. TCRdb processed the multiplex PCR reads anew with MiXCR; each CDR3 protein has one entry. The table has around 480,000 distinct CDR3 sequences, 16% seen once. Separately, the same data were catalogued under a study of T cells in Graves' hyperthyroidism and ophthalmopathy. From that paper: The HTBI primer set served for first-round RT-PCR of the TCR CDR3. The majority of expanded thyroid clonotypes above 0.001 also appeared in blood.

This chain uses TRBV5-1 with TRBJ2-1; 8 positions match TRBD2. This receptor was taken from a man aged 40-50 years with Graves disease. This specimen consisted of peripheral blood mononuclear cells (PBMCs), obtained at new diagnosis, from a patient treated with antithyroid drugs. The CDR3 loop is CASSLKGWAAGGHNEQFF. The CDR3 coding sequence is TGCGCCAGCAGCTTGAAAGGTTGGGCCGCGGGAGGACACAATGAGCAGTTCTTC.